The rows below give T cell receptor beta chains drawn from one sample of a study of T cell responses to AZD1222 COVID-19 vaccine. TCRdb's copy holds only in-frame clones and misses some; the assay was immunoSEQ multiplex PCR. Counted here are 95,000 to 150,000 clones, 75% to 90% occurring once; the ten biggest clones make up about 3%. The input for sequencing was peripheral blood, taken on day 0 of AZD1222 vaccination. The receptors were sampled from an adult in good health. Both conserved end residues are part of each CDR3. Each record gives: V gene, D gene, J gene, clone size, CDR3 protein, CDR3 DNA. D genes are given only for firm matches. Part of the rows lack a size; the others show once, few, many or a class for expanded clones.

TRBV6-1	.	TRBJ1-5	.	CASSETRDISQPQHF	TGTGCCAGCAGTGAAACAAGGGACATCTCTCAGCCCCAGCATTTT
TRBV5-1	.	TRBJ1-4	.	CASSRGVANEKLFF	TGCGCCAGCAGTCGAGGGGTTGCTAATGAAAAACTGTTTTTT
TRBV30	.	TRBJ2-5	.	CAWSLGPAETQYF	TGTGCCTGGAGCCTTGGGCCGGCGGAGACCCAGTACTTC
TRBV30	TRBD1	TRBJ1-2	once	CACPDRGNYGYTF	TGTGCCTGCCCGGACAGGGGCAACTATGGCTACACCTTC
TRBV19	TRBD1	TRBJ1-1	.	CASSIDTGVTEAFF	TGTGCCAGTAGTATAGATACAGGGGTCACTGAAGCTTTCTTT
TRBV4-1	TRBD2	TRBJ2-7	once	CASSQVAGLGGRSYEQYF	TGCGCCAGCAGCCAAGTGGCGGGACTAGGAGGACGCAGCTACGAGCAGTACTTC
TRBV5-1	TRBD2	TRBJ2-3	.	CASSSPGLAGDIQDTQYF	TGCGCCAGCAGCTCCCCCGGGCTAGCGGGAGATATTCAGGATACGCAGTATTTT
TRBV27	.	TRBJ2-1	once	CAIAKGRAPYNEQFF	TGTGCCATCGCCAAAGGCAGGGCTCCCTACAATGAGCAGTTCTTC
TRBV9	.	TRBJ2-3	.	CASSVRGGTDTQYF	TGTGCCAGCAGCGTAAGGGGGGGGACAGATACGCAGTATTTT
TRBV28	TRBD1	TRBJ1-2	.	CASRTATGGDYGYTF	TGTGCCAGCAGAACCGCGACAGGGGGCGACTATGGCTACACCTTC
TRBV13	.	TRBJ2-1	.	CASSPTGTVGPEQFF	TGTGCCAGCAGCCCAACCGGGACCGTTGGTCCTGAGCAGTTCTTC
TRBV15	.	TRBJ2-2	once	CATSRERRENTGELFF	TGTGCCACCAGCAGAGAAAGACGGGAGAACACCGGGGAGCTGTTTTTT
TRBV28	TRBD1	TRBJ2-6	.	CASSLPGGSGANVLTF	TGTGCCAGCAGTTTACCAGGGGGCTCCGGGGCCAACGTCCTGACTTTC
TRBV7-8	TRBD1	TRBJ1-1	.	CASSLTGNTKNTEAFF	TGTGCCAGCAGCTTGACAGGGAATACTAAGAACACTGAAGCTTTCTTT
TRBV6-5	.	TRBJ1-6	.	CASSRLRETAPLHF	TGTGCCAGCAGCCGCCTCAGGGAGACGGCACCCCTCCACTTT
TRBV15	.	TRBJ1-1	.	CATSRGGGPAFF	TGTGCCACCAGCAGAGGGGGGGGCCCAGCTTTCTTT
TRBV24-1	.	TRBJ2-2	.	CATSDPTGTASGELFF	TGTGCCACCAGTGATCCGACTGGGACGGCGTCTGGGGAGCTGTTTTTT
TRBV3-1/TRBV3-2	.	TRBJ1-1	.	CASSQEGSLTKAFF	TGTGCCAGCAGCCAAGAGGGGTCCTTAACTAAAGCTTTCTTT
TRBV5-1	TRBD1	TRBJ1-5	.	CASSQTGGLDQPQHF	TGCGCCAGCAGTCAGACAGGGGGGCTTGATCAGCCCCAGCATTTT
TRBV7-2	.	TRBJ1-2	.	CASSVIRGRSNYGYTF	TGTGCCAGCAGCGTGATCAGGGGACGGTCTAACTATGGCTACACCTTC
TRBV24-1	TRBD2	TRBJ2-1	.	CATSDLGTSWSEQFF	TGTGCCACCAGTGATTTAGGGACTAGCTGGAGTGAGCAGTTCTTC
TRBV4-3	.	TRBJ1-2	.	CASSQEGPGQGGGYTF	TGCGCCAGCAGCCAAGAGGGTCCTGGGCAGGGAGGTGGCTACACCTTC
TRBV6-5	TRBD1	TRBJ2-7	.	CASSSPGDRGDEQYF	TGTGCCAGCAGTTCGCCCGGGGACAGGGGGGACGAGCAGTACTTC
TRBV11-2	TRBD1	TRBJ2-7	.	CASFDRAPTSYEQYF	TGTGCCAGCTTTGACAGGGCCCCAACCTCCTACGAGCAGTACTTC
TRBV21-1	.	TRBJ1-1	once	CASSAPGLLAFEAFF	TGTGCCAGCAGCGCTCCGGGACTCCTGGCTTTCGAAGCTTTCTTT
TRBV28	.	TRBJ2-7	.	CASSFPTYEQYF	TGTGCCAGCAGTTTTCCGACCTACGAGCAGTACTTC
TRBV2	.	TRBJ1-5	.	CASSGDSHQPQHF	TGTGCCAGCAGTGGGGACTCGCATCAGCCCCAGCATTTT
TRBV24-1	TRBD1	TRBJ2-1	.	CATSDWTGGDNEQFF	TGTGCCACCAGTGATTGGACAGGTGGAGACAATGAGCAGTTCTTC
TRBV28	.	TRBJ1-4	.	CASSLGGPGEKLFF	TGTGCCAGCAGTTTGGGCGGGCCGGGTGAAAAACTGTTTTTT
TRBV18	TRBD2	TRBJ2-7	.	CASSPEAGAYEQYF	TGTGCCAGCTCACCGGAGGCGGGGGCCTACGAGCAGTACTTC
TRBV18	.	TRBJ1-4	.	CASSPGTGMTNEKLFF	TGTGCCAGCTCACCGGGAACAGGGATGACTAATGAAAAACTGTTTTTT
TRBV27	.	TRBJ1-3	once	CASSLSGRISGNTIYF	TGTGCCAGCAGTTTATCGGGGCGGATCTCTGGAAACACCATATATTTT
TRBV28	.	TRBJ2-5	.	CASSPVPEAQYF	TGTGCCAGCAGTCCGGTCCCTGAGGCCCAGTACTTC
TRBV30	TRBD1	TRBJ1-6	.	CAWSFGTANSPLHF	TGTGCCTGGAGTTTTGGGACAGCCAATTCACCCCTCCACTTT
TRBV5-6	TRBD2	TRBJ2-7	.	CASSSAPGGPEQYF	TGTGCCAGCAGCTCAGCCCCGGGAGGACCCGAGCAGTACTTC
TRBV11-2	TRBD1	TRBJ2-7	.	CASSLPGGNVQYF	TGTGCCAGCAGCTTACCAGGGGGCAATGTGCAGTACTTC
TRBV5-5	TRBD1	TRBJ1-2	.	CASSVQGALYGYTF	TGTGCCAGCAGCGTACAGGGGGCACTATATGGCTACACCTTC
TRBV5-6	.	TRBJ1-2	.	CASSEFGTDYGYTF	TGTGCCAGCAGCGAATTCGGGACGGACTATGGCTACACCTTC
TRBV27	TRBD1	TRBJ1-1	once	CASSLRGQGALRSEAFF	TGTGCCAGCAGTTTACGTGGACAGGGGGCGCTTAGAAGTGAAGCTTTCTTT
TRBV6-2/TRBV6-3	.	TRBJ2-7	once	CASSYSGSYYEQYF	TGTGCCAGCAGTTACAGTGGAAGTTACTACGAGCAGTACTTC
TRBV2	TRBD2	TRBJ2-1	.	CASSPWASGVDEQFF	TGTGCCAGCAGTCCTTGGGCTAGCGGGGTCGATGAGCAGTTCTTC
TRBV2	TRBD1	TRBJ1-1	once	CASSYRGTEAFF	TGTGCCAGCAGTTACAGGGGGACTGAAGCTTTCTTT
TRBV9	.	TRBJ1-3	few	CASSSSGVEAGNTIYF	TGTGCCAGCAGCTCCTCGGGTGTGGAGGCTGGAAACACCATATATTTT
TRBV12-3/TRBV12-4	.	TRBJ2-7	.	CASRSQGGEQYF	TGTGCCAGCAGGTCGCAGGGGGGCGAGCAGTACTTC
TRBV28	.	TRBJ1-5	.	CASIGGGPRSNQPQHF	TGTGCCAGTATCGGCGGAGGGCCGCGTAGCAATCAGCCCCAGCATTTT
TRBV28	.	TRBJ2-5	.	CASSLGGLQETQYF	TGTGCCAGCAGTTTAGGAGGGCTCCAAGAGACCCAGTACTTC
TRBV24-1	.	TRBJ1-3	.	CATSEGTGNTIYF	TGTGCCACCAGTGAGGGTACTGGAAACACCATATATTTT
TRBV10-2	.	TRBJ1-1	.	CASSSGVGAFF	TGCGCCAGCAGTTCGGGGGTCGGGGCTTTCTTT
TRBV28	.	TRBJ2-1	.	CASSLGGTITYNEQFF	TGTGCCAGCAGTTTAGGAGGGACAATCACCTACAATGAGCAGTTCTTC
TRBV7-2	.	TRBJ2-7	.	CASSSLRTRTTGEQYF	TGTGCCAGCAGCTCCTTGAGAACAAGGACTACCGGCGAGCAGTACTTC
TRBV6-5	TRBD1	TRBJ1-2	.	CASSWGRTGDYGYTF	TGTGCCAGCAGTTGGGGGCGGACAGGGGACTATGGCTACACCTTC
TRBV11-2	TRBD2	TRBJ2-1	.	CASSLYGGRGYNEQFF	TGTGCCAGCAGCTTATATGGCGGGAGGGGATACAATGAGCAGTTCTTC
TRBV4-3	.	TRBJ1-6	.	CASSQDRGDSPLHF	TGCGCCAGCAGCCAAGACAGGGGCGACTCACCCCTCCACTTT
TRBV6-5	.	TRBJ1-3	.	CASSYSTGTGSTIYF	TGTGCCAGCAGTTACTCGACCGGGACGGGAAGCACCATATATTTT